Listed here are 32 T cell receptor beta chains from one sample, sequenced in a study of blood T cell repertoires in COVID-19. Method: immunoSEQ multiplex PCR; TCRdb's copy keeps in-frame clones and lacks some. Here the sample spans about 90,000 clones, more than 75% being singletons. The sequenced sample consisted of peripheral blood. The origin of the receptors is a human donor in a cohort sampled during active COVID-19.

The CDR3 loop is CASSRSQGGLGSPLHF. DNA of the CDR3: TGTGCCAGCAGCCGTTCCCAGGGGGGATTAGGTTCACCCCTCCACTTT. The gene calls are TRBV7-9 and TRBJ1-6; TRBD1 matches at 7 bases. Germline values: CDR1 SEHNR, CDR2 FQNEAQ (reference sequence). This CDR3 has 16 amino acids. The V gene end was trimmed by 5 bases and the J gene end by 9 bases; junction bases not matched to a gene: 13.

V gene TRBV11-2 combines with J gene TRBJ1-2, with 7 bases identical to TRBD1. The V gene end was trimmed by 4 bases and the J gene end by 1 base; junction bases not matched to a gene: 6. The length of the CDR3 is 15 residues. Germline assignment: CDR1 SGHAT and CDR2 FQNNGV. The CDR3 loop reads CASSSNRGYNYGYTF. The DNA for the CDR3 is TGTGCCAGCAGCTCAAACAGGGGCTATAACTATGGCTACACCTTC.

The J gene is TRBJ2-7, the V gene TRBV2; TRBD2 matches at 14 bases. V shed 10 bases, J shed 2 bases, and the junction held 7 bases outside the gene matches. The length of the CDR3 is 15 residues. CDR1 and CDR2 (germline): SNHLY, FYNNEI. In DNA, the CDR3 is TGTGCCAAAGAGAAGGGACTAGCGGGGGCCTACGAGCAGTACTTC. It translates to CAKEKGLAGAYEQYF.

V is TRBV7-2 and J is TRBJ1-4; D is possibly TRBD1 (5 bases). Trimming removed 2 bases from V and 4 bases from J, with 17 bases in between. CDR3 length: 17 amino acids. CDR1 SGHTA and CDR2 FQGNSA come from the germline V gene. CDR3 in DNA: TGTGCCAGCAGCTTAAACTCTCGGGGGGGGGTTAATGAAAAACTGTTTTTT. Translated, it gives CASSLNSRGGVNEKLFF.

This sequence joins TRBV6-5 and TRBJ2-5; 10 nucleotides match TRBD1. This CDR3 spans 15 amino acids. Germline V gene sequence: CDR1 MNHEY, CDR2 SVGAGI. The V gene end was trimmed by 6 bases and the J gene end by 5 bases; junction bases not matched to a gene: 9. The CDR3 nucleotides are TGTGCCAGCAGACCGGGACAGGGGCTTATTGAGACCCAGTACTTC. Translating it yields CASRPGQGLIETQYF.

The chain is built from TRBV3-1 (or the pseudogene TRBV3-2) and TRBJ1-1; TRBD1 matches at 7 bases. This CDR3 is 13 amino acids long. The V segment lost 4 bases and the J segment 11 bases; nucleotides outside the gene matches: 10. The V gene's germline CDR1 is LGHDT and CDR2 YNNKEL (reference sequence). CDR3 sequence: CASSRTNRGDAFF. In DNA, the CDR3 is TGTGCCAGCAGCCGAACTAACAGGGGAGACGCTTTCTTT.

The CDR3 reads CASSVDPAGVNEQFF. CDR3 in DNA: TGTGCCAGCAGCGTAGATCCAGCGGGGGTTAATGAGCAGTTCTTC. The gene calls are TRBV9 and TRBJ2-1; 8 bases align to TRBD2. Per the germline V gene, CDR1 is SGDLS and CDR2 is YYNGEE. V lost 0 bases, J lost 7 bases, and 6 bases stayed unmatched. The CDR3 covers 15 residues.

The CDR3 spells CATRRDRGSQPQHF. CDR3 DNA sequence: TGTGCCACCCGCAGGGACAGGGGCAGTCAGCCCCAGCATTTT. V gene TRBV2 combines with J gene TRBJ1-5, with TRBD1 matching 10 bases. The ends lost 10 bases at V and 6 bases at J; junction bases unmatched: 9. The CDR3 extends over 14 amino acids. Germline-derived CDR1 and CDR2 are SNHLY and FYNNEI.

The chain combines TRBV7-9 with TRBJ1-6; no firm D call. Trimming cost V 3 bases and J 5 bases, with 8 bases left between them. CDR3 size: 14 residues. Germline V gives CDR1 SEHNR, CDR2 FQNEAQ (reference sequence). As DNA, the CDR3 is TGTGCCAGCAGCTTCACTCGCAATAATTCACCCCTCCACTTT. Its translation is CASSFTRNNSPLHF.

V usage is TRBV11-2 and J usage is TRBJ2-3; a weak D match, TRBD1 (6 bases). The CDR3 sequence is 15 residues long. In germline, CDR1 is SGHAT, CDR2 FQNNGV. Trimming shortened V by 5 bases and J by 3 bases, and 15 bases separated the two germline ends. Written as DNA, the CDR3 is TGTGCCAGCAGCCCAAAGGGACATCCGACAGATACGCAGTATTTT. Translation: CASSPKGHPTDTQYF.

This clone was seen a single time. This rearrangement joins TRBV23-1 to TRBJ2-7; 8 positions match TRBD1. TRBV23-1 has ORF status, its function being uncertain. The length of the CDR3 is 14 residues. After removal of 3 bases from V and 4 bases from J, the junction contained 5 bases not matched to a gene. CDR3 sequence: CASSHADREYEQYF. Written as DNA, the CDR3 is TGCGCCAGCAGTCACGCGGACAGGGAATACGAGCAGTACTTC.

This clone has a single count. This chain connects TRBV4-1 to TRBJ1-5; a possible D gene is TRBD1 (5 bases). V lost 3 bases, J lost 2 bases, and 14 bases lay in between. CDR3 size: 16 residues. The germline gives CDR1 MGHRA, CDR2 YSYEKL. The CDR3 sequence: CASSHVRGRGNQPQHF. In nucleotides, the CDR3 is TGCGCCAGCAGCCACGTACGGGGGAGGGGCAATCAGCCCCAGCATTTT.

The chain uses TRBV5-6 and TRBJ2-2; TRBD1 agrees at 7 bases. CDR3 length equals 19 residues. Germline-derived CDR1 and CDR2 are SGHDT and YYEEEE. The ends lost 3 bases at V and 5 bases at J; junction bases unmatched: 19. CDR3 DNA sequence: TGTGCCAGCAGCTCACTACGGCGACAGGGTAGTTATTCGACCGGGGAGCTGTTTTTT. Protein product: CASSSLRRQGSYSTGELFF.

This sequence joins TRBV4-3 and TRBJ1-1; D remains ambiguous. Trimming left V 0 bases short and J 7 bases short, with 12 bases between. The CDR3 contains 14 residues. Per germline, CDR1 LGHNA and CDR2 YSLEER. The CDR3, as DNA: TGCGCCAGCAGCCAAGATTTGGCAGGAGGTGAAGCTTTCTTT. This translates into CASSQDLAGGEAFF.

This clone was recorded many times. The rearrangement uses TRBV30 and TRBJ1-2; TRBD1 matches at 8 bases. V lost 3 bases, J lost 12 bases, and 6 bases stayed unmatched. The CDR3 sequence is 11 residues long. CDR1 GTSNPN and CDR2 SVGIG come from the germline V gene (reference sequence). The CDR3 is CAWRRTGWDTF. The CDR3 DNA reads as TGTGCCTGGAGACGGACAGGGTGGGACACCTTC.

The chain uses TRBV4-2 and TRBJ1-2; D ambiguous. Trimming removed 0 bases from V and 0 bases from J, with 5 bases in between. In germline, CDR1 is LGHNA, CDR2 YNFKEQ. There are 14 residues in the CDR3. CDR3 bases: TGTGCCAGCAGCCAAGATCGGGCTAACTATGGCTACACCTTC. Translating it yields CASSQDRANYGYTF.

This clone was detected once. V gene TRBV19 combines with J gene TRBJ1-2, with D possibly matching TRBD1 (5 bases). With 0 bases removed from V and 8 bases from J, the gap between germline ends came to 13 bases. CDR1 LNHDA and CDR2 SQIVND come from the germline V gene (reference sequence). The CDR3 has 14 residues. CDR3 residues: CASSIDRRVYGYTF. In nucleotides, the CDR3 is TGTGCCAGTAGTATAGATCGCAGGGTTTACGGCTACACCTTC.

V usage is TRBV5-1 and J usage is TRBJ2-3; D is possibly TRBD2 (6 bases). With 4 bases removed from V and 2 bases from J, the gap between germline ends came to 14 bases. Looked up from germline, CDR1 is SGHRS and CDR2 is YFSETQ. This CDR3 spans 15 amino acids. The CDR3 reads CASSLLTRDTDTQYF. For the CDR3, the DNA is TGCGCCAGCAGCCTCCTGACTAGGGACACAGATACGCAGTATTTT.

The chain has TRBV7-3 and TRBJ2-3; 10 nucleotides match TRBD2. In germline, CDR1 is SGHTA, CDR2 FQGTGA. Trimming cost V 2 bases and J 4 bases; bases outside gene matches: 6. The CDR3 totals 16 residues. In DNA form, the CDR3 reads TGTGCCAGCAGCTTAGCGGCTAGCGGGGGTTCAGATACGCAGTATTTT. It codes for CASSLAASGGSDTQYF.

This chain links TRBV5-4 with TRBJ2-7; 10 bases fit TRBD2. The CDR3 is made up of 15 amino acids. V shed 3 bases and J 1 base; nucleotides not matched to a gene: 4. Looked up from germline, CDR1 is SGHNT and CDR2 is YYREEE (reference sequence). DNA for the CDR3: TGTGCCAGCAGCTATCCTAGCGGGGGTTCCTACGAGCAGTACTTC. Amino acids: CASSYPSGGSYEQYF.

This clone was seen a handful of times. This chain's CDR3 is CASSSPPGARETQYF. In DNA form, the CDR3 reads TGTGCCAGCAGCTCACCTCCTGGGGCGCGGGAGACCCAGTACTTC. The chain couples TRBV7-6 to TRBJ2-5, with D tentatively TRBD1 (5 bases). The V gene's germline CDR1 is SGHVS and CDR2 FNYEAQ. Between the trimmed V and J ends, which lost 4 bases and 5 bases, there was a span of 17 bases. The CDR3 covers 15 residues. Together with reference TRBV7-6 and TRBJ2-5, the CDR3 gives the full variable domain: GAGVSQSPRYKVTKRGQDVALRCDPISGHVSLYWYRQALGQGPEFLTYFNYEAQQDKSGLPNDRFSAERPEGSISTLTIQRTEQRDSAMYRCASSSPPGARETQYFGPGTRLLVL.

In its sample, this clone was seen a few times. This rearrangement joins TRBV7-9 to TRBJ2-1, with TRBD2 matching over 8 bases. V shed 7 bases, J shed 5 bases, and the junction held 16 bases outside the gene matches. The length of the CDR3 is 17 residues. The germline V gene encodes CDR1 SEHNR and CDR2 FQNEAQ (reference sequence). This CDR3 is CASNFRRGGGPNNEQFF. DNA for the CDR3: TGTGCCAGCAACTTCCGACGGGGCGGGGGGCCGAACAATGAGCAGTTCTTC. The full variable domain, in which reference TRBV7-9 and TRBJ2-1 provide the parts outside the CDR3, is DTGVSQNPRHKITKRGQNVTFRCDPISEHNRLYWYRQTLGQGPEFLTYFQNEAQLEKSRLLSDRFSAERPKGSFSTLEIQRTEQGDSAMYLCASNFRRGGGPNNEQFFGPGTRLTVL.

V and J are TRBV5-1 and TRBJ1-3; TRBD1 agrees at 7 bases. This CDR3 region has 16 residues. V lost 3 bases, J lost 0 bases, and 6 bases stayed unmatched. Germline-derived CDR1 and CDR2 are SGHRS and YFSETQ. CDR3 bases: TGCGCCAGCAGCTCAACAGGGGTAGACTCTGGAAACACCATATATTTT. Amino acids: CASSSTGVDSGNTIYF.

This sequence joins TRBV7-9 and TRBJ1-1; 9 nucleotides agree with TRBD1. The J segment lost 4 bases and the V segment lost 5 bases, leaving 5 bases of the junction unmatched. Per germline, CDR1 SEHNR and CDR2 FQNEAQ (reference sequence). This CDR3 spans 14 amino acids. The CDR3 region has the DNA TGTGCCAGCAGCGCAATACAGGGGGCCACTGAAGCTTTCTTT. Translation gives CASSAIQGATEAFF. Based on the CDR3 plus reference TRBV7-9 and TRBJ1-1, the full variable domain is DTGVSQNPRHKITKRGQNVTFRCDPISEHNRLYWYRQTLGQGPEFLTYFQNEAQLEKSRLLSDRFSAERPKGSFSTLEIQRTEQGDSAMYLCASSAIQGATEAFFGQGTRLTVV.

The CDR3 reads CASKSPSSYNSPLHF. The CDR3 DNA sequence: TGTGCCAGCAAGAGCCCGAGCTCCTATAATTCACCCCTCCACTTT. The chain employs TRBV18 and TRBJ1-6; D not certain. CDR1 is KGHSH and CDR2 is LQKENI in the germline V gene. Trimming took off 8 bases at V and 0 bases at J, with 11 bases between the two ends. The length of the CDR3 is 15 residues. Together with reference TRBV18 and TRBJ1-6, the CDR3 gives the full variable domain: NAGVMQNPRHLVRRRGQEARLRCSPMKGHSHVYWYRQLPEEGLKFMVYLQKENIIDESGMPKERFSAEFPKEGPSILRIQQVVRGDSAAYFCASKSPSSYNSPLHFGNGTRLTVT.

The chain couples TRBV7-9 to TRBJ1-2; D ambiguous. The length of the CDR3 is 14 residues. The V gene's germline CDR1 is SEHNR and CDR2 FQNEAQ (reference sequence). Trimming left V 5 bases short and J 0 bases short, with 10 bases between. The chain's CDR3 is CASSPSTPNYGYTF. The CDR3 bases are TGTGCCAGCAGCCCCTCCACTCCTAACTATGGCTACACCTTC.

V gene TRBV19 combines with J gene TRBJ2-2, with TRBD1 matching 10 bases. CDR3 size: 15 residues. Trimming cost V 4 bases and J 4 bases; bases outside gene matches: 3. The germline V gene has CDR1 LNHDA and CDR2 SQIVND (reference sequence). The CDR3 DNA follows: TGTGCCAGTAGTACGGGACAGGGGAGCACCGGGGAGCTGTTTTTT. Amino acids: CASSTGQGSTGELFF.

This chain links TRBV11-2 with TRBJ1-6; D is undetermined. Germline values: CDR1 SGHAT, CDR2 FQNNGV. CDR3 size: 15 residues. Trimming pared 0 bases from V and 10 bases from J, leaving 13 bases between. The CDR3 region is CASSLDLGEWSPLHF. The CDR3 DNA reads as TGTGCCAGCAGCTTAGATCTCGGGGAATGGTCACCCCTCCACTTT.

The V and J genes are TRBV19 and TRBJ1-5, with D possibly TRBD1 on 5 matching bases. Germline CDR1 is LNHDA and CDR2 is SQIVND (reference sequence). This CDR3 is 12 amino acids long. The germline V and J ends were trimmed by 8 bases and 6 bases, with 11 bases remaining between them. The CDR3 reads CASGGSGQPQHF. The CDR3 region has the DNA TGTGCCAGTGGGGGGAGCGGTCAGCCCCAGCATTTT.

The CDR3 here is CASSFRGRQPQHF. The CDR3 DNA follows: TGTGCCAGCAGTTTCAGGGGGAGGCAGCCCCAGCATTTT. The rearrangement joins TRBV6-2 or TRBV6-3 to TRBJ1-5; 7 nucleotides line up with TRBD1. Germline CDR1 is MNHEY and CDR2 is SVGEGT. J was trimmed by 7 bases and V by 4 bases; bases with no gene match: 4. The CDR3 sequence is 13 residues long.

The chain joins TRBV18 to TRBJ1-3; D is unclear. The V end was cut by 3 bases, the J end by 0 bases, with 9 bases between. The CDR3 sequence is 15 residues long. The germline CDR1 and CDR2 sequences are KGHSH and LQKENI. The CDR3 nucleotides are TGTGCCAGCTCACCGGGCCTAGCCTCTGGAAACACCATATATTTT. Encoded protein: CASSPGLASGNTIYF.

This clone appeared once. The CDR3: CASTSSGNTIYF. The CDR3 coding sequence is TGTGCCAGCACGAGCTCTGGAAACACCATATATTTT. V gene TRBV6-5 combines with J gene TRBJ1-3, with D uncertain. The CDR3 covers 12 residues. The V end lost 7 bases, the J end lost 0 bases, and 4 bases lay between the germline ends. Germline-derived CDR1 and CDR2 are MNHEY and SVGAGI.